This T cell receptor beta chain was sequenced in a study of OX40 agonist ivuxolimab in advanced cancers. Profiling relied on immunoSEQ multiplex PCR, and the TCRdb table lists in-frame clones only, not all of them. The table has over 65,000 clones, approximately 84% seen once. Remarks on this clone: Its target is unknown.

Trimming removed 1 base at V and 8 bases at J, with 13 bases between. The CDR3 length is 14 residues. Germline CDR1 reads SGHNT; CDR2 reads YYREEE (reference sequence). Study findings and constraints: Antigen specificity was not determined for the expanded peripheral T cells.

The receptor was isolated from an adult with an advanced solid tumor such as melanoma, head and neck, liver or kidney cancer. The sequencing here drew on CD4+ or CD8+ T cells sorted from blood, taken in a trial of the OX40 agonist ivuxolimab. The chain joins TRBV5-4 to TRBJ2-4; a weak D match, TRBD2 (5 bases). CDR3 protein: CASSLTGRGDIQYF. CDR3 sequence (DNA): TGTGCCAGCAGCTTGACTGGGAGAGGAGACATTCAGTACTTC.